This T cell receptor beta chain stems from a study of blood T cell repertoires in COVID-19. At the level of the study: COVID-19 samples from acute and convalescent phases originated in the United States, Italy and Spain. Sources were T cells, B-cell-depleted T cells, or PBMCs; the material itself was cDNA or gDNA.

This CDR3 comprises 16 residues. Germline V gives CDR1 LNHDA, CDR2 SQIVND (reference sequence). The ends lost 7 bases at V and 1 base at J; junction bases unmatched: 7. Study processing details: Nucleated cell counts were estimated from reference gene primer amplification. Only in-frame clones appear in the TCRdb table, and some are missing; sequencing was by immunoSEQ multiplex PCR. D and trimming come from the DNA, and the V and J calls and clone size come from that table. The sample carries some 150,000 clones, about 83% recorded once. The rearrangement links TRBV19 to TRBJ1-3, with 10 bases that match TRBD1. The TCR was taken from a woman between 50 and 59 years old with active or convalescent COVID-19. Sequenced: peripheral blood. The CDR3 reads CASTEGQGKSGNTIYF. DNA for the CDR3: TGTGCCAGTACGGAGGGACAGGGGAAGTCTGGAAACACCATATATTTT.